This TCR beta chain was observed in a study of blood T cells in healthy people across ages. Whole-study results and caveats: A strong correlation was seen between TCR beta diversity and naive T cell percentage.

This clonotype was counted many times. The target antigen is unknown. A second PCR of roughly 7 to 11 cycles used a sample-barcoded 5' primer and a J-beta primer mix. TCRdb recomputed calls from the 5' RACE reads with MiXCR, one row per CDR3 protein. The sample carries approximately 850,000 distinct CDR3 sequences, around 45% recorded once. This clonotype was sampled from a man in his 60s in good health. Sequenced input: blood.

CDR3 loop: CSARGLAGVGNEQFF. The CDR3 region has the DNA TGCAGTGCTAGAGGCCTAGCGGGGGTCGGTAATGAGCAGTTCTTC. The chain is built from TRBV20-1 and TRBJ2-1, with TRBD2 identical over 10 bases. Germline V lookup: CDR1 DFQATT, CDR2 SNEGSKA (reference sequence). J was trimmed by 7 bases and V by 1 base; bases with no gene match: 7. The CDR3 runs 15 residues.